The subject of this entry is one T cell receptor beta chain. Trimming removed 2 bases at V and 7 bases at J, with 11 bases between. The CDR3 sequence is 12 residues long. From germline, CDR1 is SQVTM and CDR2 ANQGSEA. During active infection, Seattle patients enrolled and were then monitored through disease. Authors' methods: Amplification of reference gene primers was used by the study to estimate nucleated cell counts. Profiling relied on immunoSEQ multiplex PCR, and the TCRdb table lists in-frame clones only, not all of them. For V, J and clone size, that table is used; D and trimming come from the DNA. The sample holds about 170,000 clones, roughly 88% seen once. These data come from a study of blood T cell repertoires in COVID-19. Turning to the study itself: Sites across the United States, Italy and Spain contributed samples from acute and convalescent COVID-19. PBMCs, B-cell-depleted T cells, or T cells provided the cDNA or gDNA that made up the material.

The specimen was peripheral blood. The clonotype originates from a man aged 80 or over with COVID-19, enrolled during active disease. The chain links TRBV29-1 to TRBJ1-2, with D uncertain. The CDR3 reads CSVELEGGGYTF. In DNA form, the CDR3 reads TGCAGCGTTGAATTGGAGGGAGGTGGCTACACCTTC.